One sample yielded the 21 T cell receptor beta chains listed below, sequenced in a study of shared clonotypes between healthy human individuals. Clones were sequenced by immunoSEQ multiplex PCR, and TCRdb holds only the in-frame ones, with some missing. The sample includes under 1,100,000 clones, about 77% seen only once; the top ten take approximately 1.5%. Sequenced: memory CD4+ T cells sorted from blood. The sample's subset: CD45RA-negative fraction. The source is a man aged 18 to 30 in good health.

The DNA for the CDR3 is TGTGCCAGCAGTTCCGGACAGCGGAGGTCAGAGACCCAGTACTTC. It codes for CASSSGQRRSETQYF. The J gene is TRBJ2-5, the V gene TRBV27; the D gene is possibly TRBD1 (6 bases). V was cut by 4 bases and J by 4 bases, with 16 bases left in between. The germline CDR1 and CDR2 sequences are MNHEY and SMNVEV (reference sequence). This CDR3 is built from 15 residues.

This chain joins TRBV28 and TRBJ2-7; 8 positions match TRBD2. Germline assignment: CDR1 MDHEN and CDR2 SYDVKM. The CDR3 has 13 residues. V shed 10 bases and J 2 bases; nucleotides not matched to a gene: 7. CDR3 DNA: TGTGCCATCGCGGGGGGAGCGACCTACGAGCAGTACTTC. It is translated as CAIAGGATYEQYF.

The chain is built from TRBV10-1 and TRBJ2-1, with 11 nucleotides matching TRBD2. V shed 2 bases, J shed 6 bases, and the junction held 3 bases outside the gene matches. Germline V CDR1 and CDR2: WNHNN, SYGVQD (reference sequence). CDR3 length equals 15 residues. CDR3 nucleotides: TGCGCCAGCAGTGAGAAGCTAGCGGGAGGCAATGAGCAGTTCTTC. This codes for CASSEKLAGGNEQFF.

The V call is TRBV6-5, the J call TRBJ2-3; 7 positions match TRBD2. After removal of 7 bases from V and 6 bases from J, the junction contained 13 bases not matched to a gene. Germline CDR1 MNHEY, CDR2 SVGAGI. The CDR3 loop spans 15 amino acids. DNA for the CDR3: TGTGCCAGCACGAGGGGCGGGAGACTTACGGATACGCAGTATTTT. Residues: CASTRGGRLTDTQYF.

This chain links TRBV6-1 with TRBJ2-1; D is unresolved. The germline V and J ends were trimmed by 2 bases and 12 bases, with 14 bases remaining between them. Germline CDR1 is MNHNS and CDR2 is SASEGT. This CDR3 contains 13 residues. This chain's CDR3 is CASSEPAIERQFF. The DNA for the CDR3 is TGTGCCAGCAGTGAACCGGCGATAGAAAGGCAGTTCTTC.

The rearrangement uses TRBV5-1 and TRBJ2-1; D gene unclear. CDR1 and CDR2 (germline): SGHRS, YFSETQ. CDR3 length: 13 amino acids. The V and J ends lost 5 bases and 5 bases respectively, with 11 bases between them. The CDR3 protein is CASRFQENNEQFF. The CDR3 DNA follows: TGCGCCAGCAGGTTCCAGGAAAACAATGAGCAGTTCTTC.

In its sample, this clone was seen a few times. This chain links TRBV19 with TRBJ1-2; D is perhaps TRBD1 (5 bases). Trimming removed 6 bases from V and 4 bases from J, with 18 bases in between. Germline V gene sequence: CDR1 LNHDA, CDR2 SQIVND (reference sequence). The CDR3 is 15 amino acids. The CDR3 coding sequence is TGTGCCAGTAGAGATAACGGGGGGTACTCCTATGGCTACACCTTC. It translates to CASRDNGGYSYGYTF.

The J gene is TRBJ2-5, the V gene TRBV18, with a weak D call TRBD2 (5 bases). There are 15 residues in the CDR3. Germline CDR1 and CDR2: KGHSH and LQKENI. Deletions cut 3 bases from V and 2 bases from J, with 13 bases between. The CDR3 loop reads CASSPRVSGQETQYF. The CDR3 DNA reads as TGTGCCAGCTCACCCCGTGTAAGCGGACAAGAGACCCAGTACTTC.

This clone appeared a few times. This chain connects TRBV5-6 to TRBJ1-5, with a possible D match to TRBD1 (5 bases). The V gene lost 4 bases and the J gene lost 7 bases, with 15 bases spanning the gap. The CDR3 is 14 amino acids. The germline CDR1 and CDR2 sequences are SGHDT and YYEEEE. The CDR3 DNA reads as TGTGCCAGCAGCACAACAGGAACTAACCAGCCCCAGCATTTT. Protein: CASSTTGTNQPQHF.

J is TRBJ2-3 and V is TRBV12-5; possible D gene TRBD2, 6 bases. This CDR3 has 13 amino acids. Germline V gene lookup returns CDR1 LGHNT and CDR2 FRNRAP. V lost 6 bases to trimming and J lost 4 bases, with 11 bases between them. As DNA, the CDR3 is TGTGCTAGTGGACCTAGCGCCGCAGATACGCAGTATTTT. Translation: CASGPSAADTQYF.

This clone is a singleton in its sample. The gene calls are TRBV15 and TRBJ2-5; TRBD1 aligns across 8 bases. The CDR3 sequence is 16 residues long. CDR1 is LNHNV and CDR2 is YYDKDF in the germline V gene (reference sequence). The J segment lost 2 bases and the V segment lost 4 bases, leaving 9 bases of the junction unmatched. The CDR3 is CATSMTGDPRQETQYF. CDR3 DNA sequence: TGTGCCACCAGCATGACAGGGGACCCCAGACAAGAGACCCAGTACTTC.

The V call is TRBV18, the J call TRBJ2-1; no firm D call. Trimming removed 3 bases from V and 8 bases from J, with 17 bases in between. The CDR3 runs to 15 residues. Looked up from germline, CDR1 is KGHSH and CDR2 is LQKENI. The CDR3 loop reads CASSPPGTPSDEQFF. The CDR3 DNA follows: TGTGCCAGCTCACCCCCCGGTACTCCCTCAGATGAGCAGTTCTTC.

The chain employs TRBV28 and TRBJ1-2, with 10 bases aligning to TRBD1. Trimming at V came to 7 bases and at J to 5 bases, leaving 10 bases not matched to a gene. This CDR3 is built from 15 residues. Germline V gene lookup returns CDR1 MDHEN and CDR2 SYDVKM. In DNA, the CDR3 is TGTGCCAGCATTTCCGGGACAGGGGAGAAGTATGGCTACACCTTC. This translates into CASISGTGEKYGYTF.

The V and J genes are TRBV6-6 and TRBJ1-1; no firm D call. The germline V gene encodes CDR1 MNHNY and CDR2 SVGAGI (reference sequence). The CDR3 length is 11 residues. V was pared by 6 bases and J by 3 bases, with 5 bases between. The CDR3 here is CASRRHTEAFF. The CDR3 nucleotides are TGTGCCAGCAGGCGTCACACTGAAGCTTTCTTT.

This clone was detected once. The J gene is TRBJ2-5, the V gene TRBV4-3; 7 bases fit TRBD1. Germline lookup yields CDR1 LGHNA and CDR2 YSLEER. This CDR3 has 14 amino acids. V shed 1 base and J 5 bases; nucleotides not matched to a gene: 4. CDR3 in amino acids: CASSQGQGWETQYF. The CDR3 nucleotides are TGCGCCAGCAGCCAAGGACAGGGTTGGGAGACCCAGTACTTC.

The CDR3 DNA sequence: TGTGCCAGCGGCACCGGGACTAGGCTCTACGAGCAGTACTTC. Its translation is CASGTGTRLYEQYF. The chain carries TRBV6-6 and TRBJ2-7, with 8 bases fitting TRBD2. The V segment lost 8 bases and the J segment 3 bases; nucleotides outside the gene matches: 9. CDR3 length: 14 amino acids. Per germline, CDR1 MNHNY and CDR2 SVGAGI (reference sequence).

The rearrangement uses TRBV28 and TRBJ2-7, with D perhaps matching TRBD1 (6 bases). The CDR3 is 13 residues long. The V and J ends lost 6 bases and 4 bases respectively, with 13 bases between them. CDR1 MDHEN and CDR2 SYDVKM come from the germline V gene. In nucleotides, the CDR3 is TGTGCCAGCAGCACTACAGGGTCATACGAGCAGTACTTC. This gives the protein CASSTTGSYEQYF.

J is TRBJ2-1 and V is TRBV5-1, with D possibly being TRBD2 (5 bases). CDR3 length: 14 amino acids. Germline CDR1 reads SGHRS; CDR2 reads YFSETQ. Trimming took 0 bases from V and 5 from J, leaving 9 bases between them. CDR3 sequence: CASSLVLANNEQFF. The CDR3 nucleotides read TGCGCCAGCAGCTTGGTTCTAGCCAACAATGAGCAGTTCTTC.

This clone was recorded a few times. The chain joins TRBV5-1 to TRBJ2-7; possibly TRBD1 or TRBD2 for D (5 bases each). The CDR3 is made up of 16 amino acids. Germline-derived CDR1 and CDR2 are SGHRS and YFSETQ. V lost 0 bases to trimming and J lost 2 bases, with 15 bases between them. This CDR3 reads CASSLGGANKAYEQYF. Written as DNA, the CDR3 is TGCGCCAGCAGCTTGGGAGGGGCGAATAAAGCCTACGAGCAGTACTTC.

The J gene is TRBJ1-2, the V gene TRBV6-1; TRBD1 is a possible D gene (6 bases). CDR3 size: 14 residues. Per germline, CDR1 MNHNS and CDR2 SASEGT. Trimming left V 7 bases short and J 4 bases short, with 16 bases between. As DNA, the CDR3 is TGTGCCAGCACCTCGGGGGGGCAGACCTATGGCTACACCTTC. It encodes CASTSGGQTYGYTF.

The rearrangement joins TRBV5-1 to TRBJ2-5; D perhaps matches TRBD1 (5 bases). Trimming pared 3 bases from V and 5 bases from J, leaving 14 bases between. This CDR3 comprises 14 residues. Germline values: CDR1 SGHRS, CDR2 YFSETQ. The CDR3 protein is CASSSLGQRETQYF. The CDR3 bases are TGCGCCAGCAGCTCACTCGGACAACGCGAGACCCAGTACTTC.